The 5 T cell receptor beta chains below come from one sample, sequenced in a study of shared clonotypes between healthy human individuals. The protocol was immunoSEQ multiplex PCR, while the TCRdb copy is restricted to in-frame clones and leaves out a portion. Seen here are approximately 620,000 clones, around 97% observed once, and the top ten hold less than 0.065%. Sequenced: naive CD4+ T cells sorted from blood. Subset of the sample: CD45RA+ positively selected. These receptors were taken from a woman aged 25-40 years in good health.

The rearrangement joins TRBV5-4 to TRBJ1-1; D ambiguous. The V end lost 1 base, the J end lost 0 bases, and 4 bases lay between the germline ends. The CDR3 is made up of 13 amino acids. Germline V gene lookup returns CDR1 SGHNT and CDR2 YYREEE (reference sequence). CDR3 sequence reads: CASSLPLNTEAFF. The CDR3 nucleotides read TGTGCCAGCAGCTTGCCGCTGAACACTGAAGCTTTCTTT.

J is TRBJ1-3 and V is TRBV7-9, with 7 bases fitting TRBD1. Germline CDR1 and CDR2: SEHNR and FQNEAQ (reference sequence). The trim removed 5 bases at V and 5 bases at J, leaving 3 bases unmatched. The CDR3 extends over 13 amino acids. CDR3 DNA sequence: TGTGCCAGCAGCCAGACAGGGCGAAACACCATATATTTT. This translates into CASSQTGRNTIYF.

V gene TRBV2 combines with J gene TRBJ2-2; D call uncertain. The germline gives CDR1 SNHLY, CDR2 FYNNEI. This CDR3 comprises 13 residues. With 2 bases removed from V and 3 bases from J, the gap between germline ends came to 4 bases. The CDR3 DNA sequence: TGTGCCAGCAGTGAACGGGACACCGGGGAGCTGTTTTTT. This gives the protein CASSERDTGELFF.

The chain recombines TRBV10-2 with TRBJ1-4; perhaps TRBD1 as D (5 bases). CDR1 and CDR2 (germline): WSHSY, SAAADI. Deletions cut 9 bases from V and 0 bases from J, with 11 bases between. The CDR3 contains 14 residues. The CDR3 DNA reads TGCGCCAGTGGGGCGGCAGCAACTAATGAAAAACTGTTTTTT. This encodes CASGAAATNEKLFF.

The gene calls are TRBV19 and TRBJ1-5, with TRBD1 matching 8 bases. Germline V CDR1 and CDR2: LNHDA, SQIVND (reference sequence). V lost 6 bases to trimming and J lost 5 bases; unmatched junction nucleotides: 15. This CDR3 spans 17 amino acids. The CDR3 protein is CASRPSLGDRGHQPQHF. The CDR3 DNA follows: TGTGCCAGTAGGCCCTCCTTGGGCGACAGGGGACATCAGCCCCAGCATTTT.